This entry lists 30 T cell receptor beta chains sequenced from one sample in a study of CD8 T cells in ankylosing spondylitis. Each CDR3 protein is one row after TCRdb ran MiXCR on the 5' RACE reads. The data contain some 200,000 distinct CDR3 sequences, around 25% of them singletons. Sequencing input: blood, either unsorted or a sorted T cell fraction (not recorded which). Source of these receptors: a male donor with ankylosing spondylitis or in good health (not recorded which).

This clonotype came up a few times. The chain recombines TRBV20-1 with TRBJ2-3, with 7 nucleotides matching TRBD1. The germline gives CDR1 DFQATT, CDR2 SNEGSKA (reference sequence). With 4 bases clipped from V and 4 bases from J, the junction kept 5 bases outside the gene matches. CDR3 length: 13 amino acids. Here the CDR3 DNA reads TGCAGTGCTAACAGGGGTTCCGCAGATACGCAGTATTTT. Translating it yields CSANRGSADTQYF.

This clonotype has ten or more counts. The J gene is TRBJ2-7, the V gene TRBV20-1; 10 nucleotides line up with TRBD2. There are 13 residues in the CDR3. Trimming removed 4 bases from V and 5 bases from J; junction bases left unmatched: 5. Germline V gene data show CDR1 as DFQATT and CDR2 as SNEGSKA (reference sequence). CDR3 in DNA: TGCAGTGCTACTGGGACTAGCGTGAACGAGCAGTACTTC. Protein sequence: CSATGTSVNEQYF.

This clonotype was counted many times. The chain couples TRBV5-4 to TRBJ2-7, with a tentative D call TRBD1 (5 bases). Per germline, CDR1 SGHNT and CDR2 YYREEE (reference sequence). The CDR3 sequence is 16 residues long. V was cut by 4 bases and J by 3 bases, with 20 bases left in between. The CDR3 coding sequence is TGTGCCAGCAGCGCGGCGGACACCCACACGTACTACGAGCAGTACTTC. Encoded protein: CASSAADTHTYYEQYF.

This clonotype was seen repeatedly, ten times or more. This sequence joins TRBV4-1 and TRBJ1-3; D call uncertain. CDR3 length: 13 amino acids. The germline gives CDR1 MGHRA, CDR2 YSYEKL. Trimming removed 0 bases at V and 5 bases at J, with 5 bases between. CDR3 residues: CASSQDGRNTIYF. CDR3 coding DNA: TGCGCCAGCAGCCAAGATGGACGAAACACCATATATTTT.

The V gene is TRBV10-3, the J gene TRBJ1-3, with TRBD1 as a possible D gene (5 bases). Germline CDR1 ENHRY, CDR2 SYGVKD. The ends were cut back, 10 bases at V and 0 bases at J, with 13 bases in the middle. The CDR3 loop spans 14 amino acids. The CDR3 region is CATSGTDSGNTIYF. CDR3 nucleotides: TGTGCCACGTCCGGGACGGACTCTGGAAACACCATATATTTT.

This clonotype showed up many times. The V and J genes are TRBV7-2 and TRBJ2-7, with 8 bases lining up with TRBD1. The trim removed 1 base at V and 6 bases at J, leaving 5 bases unmatched. The CDR3 totals 14 residues. In germline, CDR1 is SGHTA, CDR2 FQGNSA. The CDR3 DNA reads TGTGCCAGCAGCTTAGTGCAGGGGGCGTTCGAGCAGTACTTC. This gives the protein CASSLVQGAFEQYF. Together with reference TRBV7-2 and TRBJ2-7, the CDR3 gives the full variable domain: GAGVSQSPSNKVTEKGKDVELRCDPISGHTALYWYRQSLGQGLEFLIYFQGNSAPDKSGLPSDRFSAERTGGSVSTLTIQRTQQEDSAVYLCASSLVQGAFEQYFGPGTRLTVT.

The chain joins TRBV12-3 or TRBV12-4 to TRBJ1-1; tentatively, D is TRBD1 (5 bases). The CDR3 totals 11 residues. Trimming stripped 8 bases from V and 11 bases from J, with 15 bases between. CDR3 DNA: TGTGCCAGCTCCTCCCGGGACCTGGCTTTCTTT. It translates to CASSSRDLAFF.

This clonotype occurred many times. The V gene is TRBV5-1, the J gene TRBJ1-6; a weak D match, TRBD1 (6 bases). This CDR3 comprises 15 residues. The germline V gene has CDR1 SGHRS and CDR2 YFSETQ. The germline V and J ends were trimmed by 3 bases and 3 bases, with 10 bases remaining between them. The CDR3 loop is CASSWAGHYNSPLHF. The CDR3 DNA follows: TGCGCCAGCAGCTGGGCGGGACACTATAATTCACCCCTCCACTTT. Full variable domain (remainder filled in from reference TRBV5-1 and TRBJ1-6): KAGVTQTPRYLIKTRGQQVTLSCSPISGHRSVSWYQQTPGQGLQFLFEYFSETQRNKGNFPGRFSGRQFSNSRSEMNVSTLELGDSALYLCASSWAGHYNSPLHFGNGTRLTVT.

This clonotype turned up a few times. V is TRBV20-1 and J is TRBJ2-7; TRBD1 is a possible D gene (5 bases). V shed 7 bases and J shed 2 bases, with 18 bases lying between them. CDR3 length: 14 residues. Germline V CDR1 and CDR2: DFQATT, SNEGSKA (reference sequence). The CDR3 spells CSGLITTATYEQYF. The CDR3 region has the DNA TGCAGTGGACTGATTACGACAGCCACCTACGAGCAGTACTTC.

This clonotype occurred many times. V gene TRBV5-1 combines with J gene TRBJ2-5, with D possibly being TRBD1 or TRBD2 (5 bases each). This CDR3 has 13 residues. V was pared by 4 bases and J by 3 bases, with 10 bases between. Germline CDR1 is SGHRS and CDR2 is YFSETQ. This CDR3 is CASSRDGKETQYF. The CDR3 DNA is TGCGCCAGCAGCAGGGACGGTAAAGAGACCCAGTACTTC.

V is TRBV5-1 and J is TRBJ2-4; D is unclear. The CDR3 sequence is 14 residues long. V dropped 3 bases and J dropped 0 bases, with 7 bases sitting between them. Per germline, CDR1 SGHRS and CDR2 YFSETQ. The CDR3 nucleotides read TGCGCCAGCAGCTCAACCATAGCCAAAAACATTCAGTACTTC. Translation: CASSSTIAKNIQYF. The variable domain in full, with the rest retrieved from reference TRBV5-1 and TRBJ2-4, is KAGVTQTPRYLIKTRGQQVTLSCSPISGHRSVSWYQQTPGQGLQFLFEYFSETQRNKGNFPGRFSGRQFSNSRSEMNVSTLELGDSALYLCASSSTIAKNIQYFGAGTRLSVL.

The rearrangement joins TRBV7-2 to TRBJ1-6, with unresolved D. Between the trimmed V and J ends, which lost 1 base and 9 bases, there was a span of 13 bases. From germline, CDR1 is SGHTA and CDR2 FQGNSA. The length of the CDR3 is 15 residues. The CDR3 region is CASSLGSGSGSPLHF. The CDR3 DNA reads TGTGCCAGCAGCTTAGGATCTGGGTCAGGTTCACCCCTCCACTTT.

The CDR3: CASSQGGRTSAADTQYF. CDR3 DNA: TGTGCCAGCAGCCAAGGAGGGAGGACTAGCGCCGCAGATACGCAGTATTTT. The chain is built from TRBV4-2 and TRBJ2-3, with 9 bases fitting TRBD2. The CDR3 length is 17 residues. Germline CDR1 reads LGHNA; CDR2 reads YNFKEQ. V dropped 1 base and J dropped 4; count of bases not matched to a gene: 9.

There are many counts of this clonotype. The chain links TRBV20-1 to TRBJ2-1, with a possible D match to TRBD2 (6 bases). Trimming left V 0 bases short and J 13 bases short, with 16 bases between. CDR3 length equals 13 residues. Germline V CDR1 and CDR2: DFQATT, SNEGSKA (reference sequence). CDR3 sequence: CSARDPPGLGQFF. CDR3 DNA: TGCAGTGCTAGAGATCCGCCGGGACTTGGACAGTTCTTC.

This clonotype has only one observation. V gene TRBV20-1 combines with J gene TRBJ2-2, with TRBD2 identical over 9 bases. The CDR3 spans 16 residues. The J segment lost 6 bases and the V segment lost 1 base, leaving 9 bases of the junction unmatched. The germline V gene has CDR1 DFQATT and CDR2 SNEGSKA (reference sequence). The CDR3 loop reads CSARATSGGPSGELFF. CDR3 in DNA: TGCAGTGCTAGAGCGACTAGCGGAGGCCCTTCCGGGGAGCTGTTTTTT.

This clonotype was recorded many times. The chain couples TRBV12-3 or TRBV12-4 to TRBJ1-5; no clear D. The CDR3 runs to 13 residues. V was clipped by 5 bases and J by 2 bases, with 7 bases between them. The CDR3 nucleotides are TGTGCCAGCAGTGCCAATGGCAATCAGCCCCAGCATTTT. Amino acid sequence: CASSANGNQPQHF.

V usage is TRBV10-3 and J usage is TRBJ2-6; D gene unclear. In germline, CDR1 is ENHRY, CDR2 SYGVKD. The CDR3 contains 14 residues. The V and J ends lost 5 bases and 0 bases respectively, with 5 bases between them. CDR3 region: CAISYSSGANVLTF. The CDR3 DNA reads TGTGCCATCAGTTACAGCTCTGGGGCCAACGTCCTGACTTTC.

The chain employs TRBV5-1 and TRBJ1-4, with a tentative D call TRBD1 (6 bases). V was trimmed by 5 bases and J by 7 bases, leaving 15 bases between them. There are 14 residues in the CDR3. Germline lookup yields CDR1 SGHRS and CDR2 YFSETQ. CDR3 nucleotide sequence: TGCGCCAGCAGTGGGGACAAGAGTCCTGAAAAACTGTTTTTT. Translated: CASSGDKSPEKLFF.

This clonotype was picked up many times. The V call is TRBV29-1, the J call TRBJ2-7; a possible D gene is TRBD1 (6 bases). V was clipped by 6 bases and J by 6 bases, with 15 bases between them. The CDR3 is 12 residues long. The V gene's germline CDR1 is SQVTM and CDR2 ANQGSEA. The CDR3 is CSVARTVVEQYF. Written as DNA, the CDR3 is TGCAGCGTCGCAAGGACAGTTGTCGAGCAGTACTTC.

The chain couples TRBV27 to TRBJ1-1; tentatively, D is TRBD1 (5 bases). V lost 5 bases and J 6 bases, leaving 19 bases between the germline ends. Per the germline V gene, CDR1 is MNHEY and CDR2 is SMNVEV (reference sequence). The CDR3 consists of 15 residues. The CDR3 DNA reads TGTGCCAGCAGTCCGCGGAGGGGACTGGGCGCTGAAGCTTTCTTT. This encodes CASSPRRGLGAEAFF.

The genes are TRBV20-1 and TRBJ2-1; D tentatively reads TRBD1 or TRBD2 (5 bases each). V lost 4 bases to trimming and J lost 1 base, with 8 bases between them. Per germline, CDR1 DFQATT and CDR2 SNEGSKA (reference sequence). This CDR3 has 13 amino acids. In nucleotides, the CDR3 is TGCAGTGCTACCGGGGCGTCCTACAATGAGCAGTTCTTC. Encoded protein: CSATGASYNEQFF.

This clonotype occurred many times. The chain is built from TRBV5-1 and TRBJ2-2; D is unclear. This CDR3 is built from 12 residues. V was shortened by 0 bases and J by 6 bases, with 3 bases between the two germline ends. Per the germline V gene, CDR1 is SGHRS and CDR2 is YFSETQ. As DNA, the CDR3 is TGCGCCAGCAGCTTGGTTCCCGGGGAGCTGTTTTTT. Residues: CASSLVPGELFF.

This clonotype was recorded at least ten times. The chain links TRBV28 to TRBJ2-5; 8 bases line up with TRBD1. From germline, CDR1 is MDHEN and CDR2 SYDVKM. The CDR3 totals 14 residues. The V and J ends lost 3 bases and 4 bases, in that order; junction bases with no gene match: 4. Here the CDR3 DNA reads TGTGCCAGCAGTTTCCAGGGGGCTCGAGAGACCCAGTACTTC. It yields the protein CASSFQGARETQYF.

This clonotype was observed many times. The chain carries TRBV28 and TRBJ2-4, with TRBD2 matching over 9 bases. CDR3 size: 15 residues. Unmatched junction bases numbered 8, after V lost 4 bases and J lost 7 bases. Germline CDR1 is MDHEN and CDR2 is SYDVKM. CDR3 region: CASSYPLAGMNIQYF. For the CDR3, the DNA is TGTGCCAGCAGTTACCCTCTAGCGGGAATGAACATTCAGTACTTC.

In this sample, this clonotype turned up a few times. This chain's CDR3 is CASSPLPIQETQYF. The CDR3 DNA reads TGTGCCAGCTCACCACTTCCCATCCAAGAGACCCAGTACTTC. The rearrangement joins TRBV18 to TRBJ2-5; D gene unclear. The V and J ends lost 1 base and 1 base respectively, with 7 bases between them. The length of the CDR3 is 14 residues. In germline, CDR1 is KGHSH, CDR2 LQKENI.

This CDR3 is CSAERGWTSGSREQFF. DNA of the CDR3: TGCAGTGCAGAGCGAGGTTGGACTAGCGGGAGCCGTGAGCAGTTCTTC. J is TRBJ2-1 and V is TRBV20-1, with TRBD2 identical over 13 bases. Trimming at V came to 6 bases and at J to 9 bases, leaving 14 bases not matched to a gene. The V gene's germline CDR1 is DFQATT and CDR2 SNEGSKA (reference sequence). The CDR3 extends over 16 amino acids.

This clonotype was counted at least ten times. The chain combines TRBV7-9 with TRBJ2-5; 7 nucleotides agree with TRBD2. The CDR3 is 15 residues long. CDR1 is SEHNR and CDR2 is FQNEAQ in the germline V gene (reference sequence). Unmatched junction bases numbered 11, after V lost 5 bases and J lost 5 bases. CDR3 amino acids: CASSEASGLWETQYF. The DNA for the CDR3 is TGTGCCAGCAGCGAAGCTAGCGGTTTATGGGAGACCCAGTACTTC.

The chain uses TRBV12-3 or TRBV12-4 and TRBJ1-5; D is possibly TRBD1 (5 bases). V was shortened by 4 bases and J by 3 bases, with 7 bases between the two germline ends. The CDR3 is 13 amino acids. CDR3 amino acids: CASSWGDNQPQHF. The CDR3 bases are TGTGCCAGCAGTTGGGGGGACAATCAGCCCCAGCATTTT.

The table lists this clonotype with many counts. The chain has TRBV5-6 and TRBJ2-1; tentatively, D is TRBD1 (6 bases). With 0 bases removed from V and 9 bases from J, the gap between germline ends came to 16 bases. There are 15 residues in the CDR3. The germline gives CDR1 SGHDT, CDR2 YYEEEE. In nucleotides, the CDR3 is TGTGCCAGCAGCTTGGCCAAAGGGGACATTACTGAGCAGTTCTTC. As protein: CASSLAKGDITEQFF. Full variable domain (outside the CDR3, taken from reference TRBV5-6 and TRBJ2-1): DAGVTQSPTHLIKTRGQQVTLRCSPKSGHDTVSWYQQALGQGPQFIFQYYEEEERQRGNFPDRFSGHQFPNYSSELNVNALLLGDSALYLCASSLAKGDITEQFFGPGTRLTVL.

The chain recombines TRBV20-1 with TRBJ2-1, with 15 bases fitting TRBD2. CDR3 length equals 19 residues. CDR1 is DFQATT, CDR2 SNEGSKA, per germline (reference sequence). J gave up 1 base and V 5 bases, and 12 bases lay outside the gene matches. The CDR3 bases are TGCAGTGCTCCCCCGGGACTAGCGGGAGGACACAATTCCTACAATGAGCAGTTCTTC. It translates to CSAPPGLAGGHNSYNEQFF.